These 29 T cell receptor beta chains originate from one sample sequenced in a study of blood T cell repertoires in COVID-19. This table comes from immunoSEQ multiplex PCR, and its TCRdb copy is limited to in-frame clones, with some not included. The data contain roughly 150,000 clones, about 86% of them singletons. The specimen sequenced was peripheral blood. The receptors derive from an older man with active or convalescent COVID-19.

V and J are TRBV5-1 and TRBJ2-7; D remains unclear. There are 15 residues in the CDR3. Germline CDR1 SGHRS, CDR2 YFSETQ. V was trimmed by 4 bases and J by 5 bases, leaving 19 bases between them. CDR3 protein: CASSPGVELADEQYF. The CDR3, as DNA: TGCGCCAGCAGCCCGGGTGTAGAGTTAGCCGACGAGCAGTACTTC. Full variable domain (missing parts from reference TRBV5-1 and TRBJ2-7): KAGVTQTPRYLIKTRGQQVTLSCSPISGHRSVSWYQQTPGQGLQFLFEYFSETQRNKGNFPGRFSGRQFSNSRSEMNVSTLELGDSALYLCASSPGVELADEQYFGPGTRLTVT.

V gene TRBV28 combines with J gene TRBJ2-5; 7 positions agree with TRBD1. There are 16 residues in the CDR3. The J segment lost 1 base and the V segment lost 6 bases, leaving 11 bases of the junction unmatched. The germline V gene encodes CDR1 MDHEN and CDR2 SYDVKM. The CDR3 is CASSRPTGTIQETQYF. The CDR3, as DNA: TGTGCCAGCAGCCGGCCGACAGGGACCATCCAAGAGACCCAGTACTTC.

The chain employs TRBV6-2 or TRBV6-3 and TRBJ2-7, with D possibly TRBD2 on 5 matching bases. Germline CDR1 MNHEY, CDR2 SVGEGT. V was pared by 2 bases and J by 2 bases, with 13 bases between. The CDR3 sequence is 15 residues long. The CDR3 reads CASSYRGIGAYEQYF. The CDR3 DNA sequence: TGTGCCAGCAGTTACCGGGGAATCGGGGCCTACGAGCAGTACTTC.

This chain connects TRBV27 to TRBJ1-2; 9 nucleotides align to TRBD1. Germline lookup yields CDR1 MNHEY and CDR2 SMNVEV (reference sequence). This CDR3 contains 15 residues. V lost 6 bases, J lost 5 bases, and 10 bases stayed unmatched. The CDR3 DNA sequence: TGTGCCAGCAGAATCCAACAGGGGGCAGATTATGGCTACACCTTC. This gives the protein CASRIQQGADYGYTF.

The table lists this clone with a count of one. The genes are TRBV7-6 and TRBJ2-7, with D possibly matching TRBD2 (6 bases). Germline assignment: CDR1 SGHVS and CDR2 FNYEAQ. Trimming removed 4 bases at V and 4 bases at J, with 17 bases between. The CDR3 loop spans 15 amino acids. CDR3 DNA sequence: TGTGCCAGCAGCTCCCAGACTAGTGAGCGGTACGAGCAGTACTTC. This sequence encodes CASSSQTSERYEQYF.

V gene TRBV6-5 combines with J gene TRBJ1-2; 7 positions agree with TRBD1. The germline V gene has CDR1 MNHEY and CDR2 SVGAGI. The junction had 5 bases not matched to a gene; V was cut back by 6 bases and J by 1 base. CDR3 length equals 14 residues. CDR3 in amino acids: CASRRTGVNYGYTF. CDR3 nucleotide sequence: TGTGCCAGCAGGAGGACAGGCGTTAACTATGGCTACACCTTC.

This chain links TRBV7-2 with TRBJ1-1; a weak D match, TRBD1 (5 bases). From germline, CDR1 is SGHTA and CDR2 FQGNSA. V lost 1 base and J 4 bases, leaving 10 bases between the germline ends. CDR3 size: 14 residues. CDR3 protein: CASSLGRVGTEAFF. CDR3 nucleotides: TGTGCCAGCAGCTTAGGCAGGGTAGGCACTGAAGCTTTCTTT.

The genes are TRBV19 and TRBJ2-5; no definite D call. This CDR3 spans 15 amino acids. The V end lost 9 bases, the J end lost 7 bases, and 24 bases lay between the germline ends. Germline values: CDR1 LNHDA, CDR2 SQIVND (reference sequence). CDR3 sequence reads: CASRPGDGNSGTQYF. The DNA of the CDR3 is TGTGCCAGCCGCCCCGGAGACGGAAATTCTGGGACCCAGTACTTC.

This chain uses TRBV29-1 with TRBJ1-2; the match to TRBD1 covers 7 bases. The junction had 11 bases not matched to a gene; V was cut back by 7 bases and J by 3 bases. Germline CDR1 reads SQVTM; CDR2 reads ANQGSEA. The CDR3 is 14 amino acids. This CDR3 reads CSDGTGQSYYGYTF. In DNA, the CDR3 is TGCAGCGACGGAACGGGACAGAGTTACTATGGCTACACCTTC.

The chain is built from TRBV7-3 and TRBJ2-2; possibly TRBD1 for D (6 bases). The CDR3 extends over 17 amino acids. The V end was cut by 3 bases, the J end by 6 bases, with 20 bases between. CDR1 is SGHTA and CDR2 is FQGTGA in the germline V gene. This chain's CDR3 is CASSFVPSSTGPGELFF. The CDR3 bases are TGTGCCAGCAGCTTTGTACCCTCGTCGACAGGACCCGGGGAGCTGTTTTTT.

The chain is built from TRBV9 and TRBJ2-5, with TRBD2 matching 14 bases. With V trimmed by 3 bases and J by 5 bases, 6 bases remained unmatched. Per germline, CDR1 SGDLS and CDR2 YYNGEE. The CDR3 sequence is 16 residues long. The CDR3 sequence: CASSARTSGGTETQYF. The CDR3 bases are TGTGCCAGCAGCGCCCGGACTAGCGGGGGGACTGAGACCCAGTACTTC.

V and J are TRBV7-8 and TRBJ2-3, with 11 bases aligning to TRBD2. This CDR3 has 21 amino acids. V was pared by 1 base and J by 0 bases, with 15 bases of the junction left unmatched. CDR1 is SGHVS, CDR2 FQNEAQ, per germline. As DNA, the CDR3 is TGTGCCAGCAGCTTAGTGCGGGTAGCGGGGGGGCATGCTGGAAGCACAGATACGCAGTATTTT. Its translation: CASSLVRVAGGHAGSTDTQYF.

The chain combines TRBV28 with TRBJ2-7; D is perhaps TRBD1 (6 bases). Trimming cost V 2 bases and J 1 base, with 12 bases left between them. CDR1 is MDHEN and CDR2 is SYDVKM in the germline V gene. This CDR3 spans 15 amino acids. CDR3 in amino acids: CASSLRGWQSYEQYF. The CDR3 DNA reads as TGTGCCAGCAGTTTAAGGGGGTGGCAGTCCTACGAGCAGTACTTC. The complete variable domain, with remaining parts taken from reference TRBV28 and TRBJ2-7, reads DVKVTQSSRYLVKRTGEKVFLECVQDMDHENMFWYRQDPGLGLRLIYFSYDVKMKEKGDIPEGYSVSREKKERFSLILESASTNQTSMYLCASSLRGWQSYEQYFGPGTRLTVT.

The V gene is TRBV3-1 (or the pseudogene TRBV3-2), the J gene TRBJ2-7, with 7 bases that match TRBD1. CDR1 is LGHDT, CDR2 YNNKEL, per germline (reference sequence). The length of the CDR3 is 15 residues. V dropped 4 bases and J dropped 4; count of bases not matched to a gene: 10. CDR3: CASSPEETGSYEQYF. The CDR3 DNA is TGTGCCAGCAGCCCAGAAGAGACAGGGTCTTACGAGCAGTACTTC.

V and J are TRBV30 and TRBJ2-5; TRBD1 aligns across 12 bases. J gave up 4 bases and V 7 bases, and 10 bases lay outside the gene matches. CDR1 GTSNPN and CDR2 SVGIG come from the germline V gene (reference sequence). CDR3 length: 15 amino acids. This CDR3 is CASRRGQGAGETQYF. DNA of the CDR3: TGTGCCTCACGAAGGGGACAGGGGGCCGGAGAGACCCAGTACTTC.

The chain uses TRBV10-3 and TRBJ1-1, with D possibly TRBD1 on 6 matching bases. The CDR3 is 14 residues long. Trimming left V 11 bases short and J 1 base short, with 17 bases between. The germline CDR1 and CDR2 sequences are ENHRY and SYGVKD. CDR3 bases: TGTGCCTCCAAGGGGGATGGATGGAACACTGAAGCTTTCTTT. Encoded protein: CASKGDGWNTEAFF.

The chain couples TRBV7-2 to TRBJ2-1; the match to TRBD1 covers 7 bases. CDR3 length: 15 residues. Germline CDR1 reads SGHTA; CDR2 reads FQGNSA. V lost 2 bases, J lost 5 bases, and 6 bases stayed unmatched. CDR3 nucleotide sequence: TGTGCCAGCAGCTTAAAGGACAGGAGGAACAATGAGCAGTTCTTC. Translated: CASSLKDRRNNEQFF.

The chain uses TRBV11-2 and TRBJ1-1, with D uncertain. There are 13 residues in the CDR3. V lost 3 bases and J 8 bases, leaving 13 bases between the germline ends. Germline V lookup: CDR1 SGHAT, CDR2 FQNNGV. The CDR3 bases are TGTGCCAGCAGCTTGGCGGGTGTGACGGAAGCTTTCTTT. It specifies CASSLAGVTEAFF. Complete variable domain (other parts from reference TRBV11-2 and TRBJ1-1): EAGVAQSPRYKIIEKRQSVAFWCNPISGHATLYWYQQILGQGPKLLIQFQNNGVVDDSQLPKDRFSAERLKGVDSTLKIQPAKLEDSAVYLCASSLAGVTEAFFGQGTRLTVV.

The V gene is TRBV6-2 or TRBV6-3, the J gene TRBJ1-1; 11 positions agree with TRBD1. V lost 4 bases and J lost 4; bases outside the gene matches: 5. CDR3 length: 15 amino acids. Germline CDR1 MNHEY, CDR2 SVGEGT. The CDR3 reads CASSWGGQGGTEAFF. CDR3 nucleotide sequence: TGTGCCAGCAGTTGGGGGGGACAGGGGGGCACTGAAGCTTTCTTT.

The gene calls are TRBV10-3 and TRBJ2-3; 15 positions agree with TRBD2. Germline-derived CDR1 and CDR2 are ENHRY and SYGVKD. The junction had 3 bases not matched to a gene; V was cut back by 4 bases and J by 7 bases. CDR3 length: 15 amino acids. CDR3 residues: CAISGGLAGGNTQYF. The CDR3, as DNA: TGTGCCATCAGTGGAGGACTAGCGGGAGGGAATACGCAGTATTTT.

The gene calls are TRBV19 and TRBJ2-7, with TRBD2 matching 11 bases. CDR1 is LNHDA, CDR2 SQIVND, per germline (reference sequence). The CDR3 sequence is 14 residues long. V gave up 8 bases and J gave up 4 bases; unmatched junction bases: 7. This CDR3 reads CASRPSGRWYEQYF. Here the CDR3 DNA reads TGTGCCAGTCGGCCTAGCGGGAGGTGGTACGAGCAGTACTTC.

The rearrangement joins TRBV6-2 or TRBV6-3 to TRBJ1-5; TRBD1 matches at 10 bases. Germline V lookup: CDR1 MNHEY, CDR2 SVGEGT. The CDR3 is made up of 16 amino acids. Trimming cost V 6 bases and J 3 bases; bases outside gene matches: 8. The CDR3 DNA reads as TGTGCCAGCAGCCCTAGACAGGGGGCTTCCAATCAGCCCCAGCATTTT. Protein: CASSPRQGASNQPQHF.

The J gene is TRBJ1-2, the V gene TRBV9, with D possibly TRBD1 on 5 matching bases. V was cut by 0 bases and J by 4 bases, with 13 bases left in between. CDR3 size: 15 residues. Germline lookup yields CDR1 SGDLS and CDR2 YYNGEE. CDR3 sequence (DNA): TGTGCCAGCAGCGTAGAGGGGAGGTTCCCCTATGGCTACACCTTC. This translates into CASSVEGRFPYGYTF.

This clone was seen a single time. The rearrangement uses TRBV10-2 and TRBJ2-3; TRBD1 might be the D (6 bases). The germline CDR1 and CDR2 sequences are WSHSY and SAAADI. The CDR3 has 14 amino acids. With 7 bases removed from V and 6 bases from J, the gap between germline ends came to 17 bases. DNA for the CDR3: TGCGCCAGCACTATGACAGGTTTTAAGGATACGCAGTATTTT. Encoded protein: CASTMTGFKDTQYF.

As for this clone: The junction and the germline gene differ at one end; a read error may be behind it. The CDR3 nucleotides read TGTGCTAGCAGCTTATTGGCTAGCGGCAGCTCCTACAATGAGCAGTTCTTC. Translated: CASSLLASGSSYNEQFF. This chain links TRBV7-7 with TRBJ2-1; 7 positions agree with TRBD2. Per germline, CDR1 SSHAT and CDR2 FNYEAQ (reference sequence). The CDR3 totals 17 residues.

This clone was observed once. The genes are TRBV3-1 (or the pseudogene TRBV3-2) and TRBJ2-3; 12 bases map to TRBD1. The CDR3 is 14 residues long. The germline gives CDR1 LGHDT, CDR2 YNNKEL (reference sequence). Unmatched junction bases numbered 10, after V lost 4 bases and J lost 14 bases. The CDR3 sequence: CASSLGTGGRGVYF. The CDR3 DNA sequence: TGTGCCAGCAGCCTCGGGACAGGGGGCCGCGGAGTGTATTTT.

This chain uses TRBV6-5 with TRBJ2-1; the match to TRBD1 covers 7 bases. V trimming: 6 bases; J trimming: 3 bases; junction bases outside the gene matches: 5. CDR3 length: 14 amino acids. The germline gives CDR1 MNHEY, CDR2 SVGAGI. The CDR3 bases are TGTGCCAGCAGCCGACAGGGCCTCTACAATGAGCAGTTCTTC. It translates to CASSRQGLYNEQFF.

In this sample, this clone turned up many times. The same CDR3 can be traced to other DNA sequences in this sample. The chain joins TRBV6-5 to TRBJ1-1; the D gene is possibly TRBD1 (5 bases). CDR1 MNHEY and CDR2 SVGAGI come from the germline V gene. V lost 2 bases to trimming and J lost 5 bases, with 9 bases between them. The CDR3 has 13 amino acids. This CDR3 is CASSYAGRTEAFF. The CDR3 nucleotides are TGTGCCAGCAGTTACGCAGGGCGGACTGAAGCTTTCTTT.

The CDR3 loop is CASTLQGGTYNEQFF. The DNA for the CDR3 is TGTGCCAGCACCCTACAGGGGGGGACCTACAATGAGCAGTTCTTC. The chain couples TRBV2 to TRBJ2-1, with a tentative D call TRBD1 (8 bases). V was trimmed by 7 bases and J by 2 bases, leaving 15 bases between them. The CDR3 runs 15 residues. CDR1 and CDR2 (germline): SNHLY, FYNNEI.